This T cell receptor (beta chain) was documented in a study of OX40 agonist ivuxolimab in advanced cancers. About the study: Ivuxolimab doses were 0.01, 0.1, 0.3, 1.5, 3 or 10 mg/kg every 2 weeks. Of mixed ages from about 20 to 80 and averaging about 65 years, the group was roughly 85% male. Study-level points and caveats: At 0.1 to 3.0 mg/kg, clonal expansion of CD4+ and CD8+ blood T cells had occurred by week 6.

Looked up from germline, CDR1 is ENHRY and CDR2 is SYGVKD. V was cut by 4 bases and J by 7 bases, with 10 bases left in between. The CDR3 spans 12 residues. Patients who had autoimmune disease history or got systemic immunosuppression were left out. Notes on this clone: What it binds is unknown.

Sequencing was performed with immunoSEQ multiplex PCR; in TCRdb, only in-frame clones are kept and a portion is missing. The sample has approximately 60,000 clones, around four fifths seen once. The specimen was CD4+ or CD8+ T cells sorted from blood, collected in a trial of the OX40 agonist ivuxolimab. The chain employs TRBV10-3 and TRBJ1-2; D is undetermined. This receptor was identified in an adult with an advanced solid tumor such as melanoma, head and neck, liver or kidney cancer. In DNA, the CDR3 is TGTGCCATCAGTGTTTGGAAAGCTGGCTACACCTTC. Translation gives CAISVWKAGYTF.